The 5 T cell receptor beta chains given below trace back to one sample, sequenced in a study of spatial heterogeneity in lung cancer. The time point denotes: sample taken at primary tumor resection. From the 5' RACE reads, TCRdb called clonotypes with MiXCR, one entry per CDR3 protein. Found here are more than 4,000 distinct CDR3 sequences, approximately 3% of them singletons; the top ten hold around 24%. The sample consisted of normal lung tissue next to the tumor, taken at surgery. The receptors come from a male donor with early-stage non-small cell lung cancer.

The chain recombines TRBV2 with TRBJ2-7; D gene unclear. V lost 6 bases to trimming and J lost 6 bases, with 18 bases between them. The CDR3 loop spans 14 amino acids. Germline CDR1 reads SNHLY; CDR2 reads FYNNEI. DNA of the CDR3: TGTGCCAGCAGCCTCACAAGGGTGCGGAGCGAGCAGTACTTC. Its translation: CASSLTRVRSEQYF.

The rearrangement uses TRBV13 and TRBJ1-5; 7 bases fit TRBD1. The V and J ends lost 5 bases and 5 bases, in that order; junction bases with no gene match: 6. The CDR3 is 14 residues long. Germline-derived CDR1 and CDR2 are PRHDT and FYEKMQ (reference sequence). The CDR3 DNA is TGTGCCAGCAGCAGCGGGACAGACGATCAGCCCCAGCATTTT. Translated: CASSSGTDDQPQHF. The full variable domain, rest sourced from reference TRBV13 and TRBJ1-5, is AAGVIQSPRHLIKEKRETATLKCYPIPRHDTVYWYQQGPGQDPQFLISFYEKMQSDKGSIPDRFSAQQFSDYHSELNMSSLELGDSALYFCASSSGTDDQPQHFGDGTRLSIL.

By share, this clonotype ranks as medium-sized (0.01 to 0.1%). In nucleotides, the CDR3 is TGTGCCAGCAGCCCTTGGGTCACCGTGAGGGGCAATGAGCAGTTCTTC. Protein sequence: CASSPWVTVRGNEQFF. The chain has TRBV7-3 and TRBJ2-1, with D perhaps given as TRBD1 or TRBD2 (5 bases each). V lost 5 bases and J 6 bases, leaving 20 bases between the germline ends. The germline CDR1 and CDR2 sequences are SGHTA and FQGTGA. There are 16 residues in the CDR3.

This clonotype came up many times. The chain couples TRBV14 to TRBJ2-7; D might be TRBD2 (6 bases). V dropped 5 bases and J dropped 2 bases, with 13 bases sitting between them. Germline V CDR1 and CDR2: SGHDN, FVKESK. This CDR3 region has 14 residues. The CDR3 bases are TGTGCCAGCAGCTCGAGGGCGGGAACCTACGAGCAGTACTTC. This sequence encodes CASSSRAGTYEQYF.

This clonotype was seen repeatedly, ten times or more. J is TRBJ2-1 and V is TRBV2; D is possibly TRBD1 (6 bases). Per germline, CDR1 SNHLY and CDR2 FYNNEI. The CDR3 covers 16 residues. The ends were cut back, 3 bases at V and 0 bases at J, with 12 bases in the middle. The CDR3: CASSETGQLSYNEQFF. The CDR3 bases are TGTGCCAGCAGTGAGACTGGACAGCTCTCCTACAATGAGCAGTTCTTC.